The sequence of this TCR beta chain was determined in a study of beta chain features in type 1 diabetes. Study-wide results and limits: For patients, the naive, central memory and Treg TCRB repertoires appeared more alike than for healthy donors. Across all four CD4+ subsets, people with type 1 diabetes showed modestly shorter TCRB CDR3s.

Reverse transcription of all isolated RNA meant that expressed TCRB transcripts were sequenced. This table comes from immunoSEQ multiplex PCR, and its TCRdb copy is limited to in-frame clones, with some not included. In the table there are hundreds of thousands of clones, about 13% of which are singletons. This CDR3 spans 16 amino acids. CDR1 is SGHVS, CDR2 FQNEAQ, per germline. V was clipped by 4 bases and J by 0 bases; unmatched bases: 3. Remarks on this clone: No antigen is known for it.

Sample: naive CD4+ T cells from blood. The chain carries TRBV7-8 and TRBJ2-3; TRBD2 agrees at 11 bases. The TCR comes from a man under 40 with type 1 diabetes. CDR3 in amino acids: CASSSRTSGSTDTQYF. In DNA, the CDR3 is TGTGCCAGCAGCTCCAGGACTAGCGGGAGCACAGATACGCAGTATTTT.